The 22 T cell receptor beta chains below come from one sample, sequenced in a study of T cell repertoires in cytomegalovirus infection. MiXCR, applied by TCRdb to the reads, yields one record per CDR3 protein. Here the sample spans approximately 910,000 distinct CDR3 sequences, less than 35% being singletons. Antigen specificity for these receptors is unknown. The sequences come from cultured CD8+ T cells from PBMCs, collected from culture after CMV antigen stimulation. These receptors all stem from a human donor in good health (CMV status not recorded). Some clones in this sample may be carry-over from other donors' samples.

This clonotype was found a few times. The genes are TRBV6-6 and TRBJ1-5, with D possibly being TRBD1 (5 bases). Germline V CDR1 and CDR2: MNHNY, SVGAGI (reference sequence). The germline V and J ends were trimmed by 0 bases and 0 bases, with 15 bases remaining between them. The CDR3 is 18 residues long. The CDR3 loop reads CASSYSRGSPYSNQPQHF. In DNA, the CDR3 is TGTGCCAGCAGTTACTCGCGGGGGTCCCCCTATAGCAATCAGCCCCAGCATTTT.

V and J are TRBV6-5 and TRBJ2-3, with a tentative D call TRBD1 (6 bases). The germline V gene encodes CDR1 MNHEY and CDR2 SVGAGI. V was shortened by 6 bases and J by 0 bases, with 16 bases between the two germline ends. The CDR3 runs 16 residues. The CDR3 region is CASRLTWTDSTDTQYF. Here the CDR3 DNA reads TGTGCCAGCAGATTGACTTGGACAGATAGCACAGATACGCAGTATTTT.

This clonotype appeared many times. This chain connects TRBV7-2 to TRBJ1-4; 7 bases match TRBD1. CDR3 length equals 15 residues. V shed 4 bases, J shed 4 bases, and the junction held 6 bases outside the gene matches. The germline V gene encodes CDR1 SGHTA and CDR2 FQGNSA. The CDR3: CASSYPGGDNEKLFF. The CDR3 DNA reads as TGTGCCAGCAGCTATCCAGGGGGGGATAATGAAAAACTGTTTTTT.

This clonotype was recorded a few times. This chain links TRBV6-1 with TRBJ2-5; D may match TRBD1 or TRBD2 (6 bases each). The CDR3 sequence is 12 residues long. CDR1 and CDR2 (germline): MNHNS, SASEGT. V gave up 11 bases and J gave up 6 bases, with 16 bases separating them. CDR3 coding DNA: TGTGCCTCACTTAGAGGGGGGAAGACCCAGTACTTC. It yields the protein CASLRGGKTQYF.

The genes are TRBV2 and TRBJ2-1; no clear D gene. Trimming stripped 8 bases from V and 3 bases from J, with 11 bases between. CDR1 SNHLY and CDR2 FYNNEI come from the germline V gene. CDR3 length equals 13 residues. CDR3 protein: CASAAGDYNEQFF. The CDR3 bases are TGTGCCAGCGCGGCAGGCGACTACAATGAGCAGTTCTTC.

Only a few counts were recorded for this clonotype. DNA of the CDR3: TGTGCCAGCAGCTTAGTGGTCTACGAAGCTTTCTTT. Encoded protein: CASSLVVYEAFF. The J gene is TRBJ1-1, the V gene TRBV7-6; D unresolved. With 1 base removed from V and 8 bases from J, the gap between germline ends came to 8 bases. CDR3 length equals 12 residues. Per the germline V gene, CDR1 is SGHVS and CDR2 is FNYEAQ.

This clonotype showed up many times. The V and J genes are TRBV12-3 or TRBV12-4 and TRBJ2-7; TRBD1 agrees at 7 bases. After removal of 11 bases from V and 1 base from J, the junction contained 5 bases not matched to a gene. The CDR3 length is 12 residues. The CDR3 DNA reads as TGTGCCTCAAGACAGGGATCCTACGAGCAGTACTTC. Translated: CASRQGSYEQYF.

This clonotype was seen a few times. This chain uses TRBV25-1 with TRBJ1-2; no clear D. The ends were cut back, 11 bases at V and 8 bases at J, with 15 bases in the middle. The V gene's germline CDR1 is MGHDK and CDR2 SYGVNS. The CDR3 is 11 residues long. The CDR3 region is CAADGGIGYTF. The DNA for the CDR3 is TGTGCCGCTGACGGAGGCATCGGCTACACCTTC.

CDR3 sequence: CASSPWGGLTEAFF. The CDR3 nucleotides read TGCGCCAGCAGCCCGTGGGGCGGTCTAACTGAAGCTTTCTTT. The chain carries TRBV4-1 and TRBJ1-1; D may be TRBD1 (5 bases). CDR1 and CDR2 (germline): MGHRA, YSYEKL. The germline V and J ends were trimmed by 4 bases and 5 bases, with 14 bases remaining between them. The CDR3 totals 14 residues.

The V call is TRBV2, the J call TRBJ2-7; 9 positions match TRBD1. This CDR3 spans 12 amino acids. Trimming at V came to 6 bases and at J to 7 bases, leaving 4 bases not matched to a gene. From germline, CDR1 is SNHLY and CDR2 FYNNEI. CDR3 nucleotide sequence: TGTGCCAGCAGGGGACAGGGCGGAGAGCAGTACGTC. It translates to CASRGQGGEQYV.

The DNA for the CDR3 is TGTGCCAGCAGCCAATCCAGGGGGCATGGGGCCAACGTCCTGACTTTC. Its protein is CASSQSRGHGANVLTF. The chain employs TRBV3-1 and TRBJ2-6; 8 nucleotides align to TRBD1. The CDR3 has 16 amino acids. Germline V gene lookup returns CDR1 LGHDT and CDR2 YNNKEL (reference sequence). V dropped 2 bases and J dropped 3; count of bases not matched to a gene: 3.

CDR3 loop: CASREIGGYGYTF. The CDR3 DNA reads as TGTGCTTCCCGGGAGATAGGGGGCTATGGCTACACCTTC. This sequence joins TRBV6-8 and TRBJ1-2; D might be TRBD1 (6 bases). CDR3 length: 13 amino acids. Germline values: CDR1 MNHGY, CDR2 SAAAGT.

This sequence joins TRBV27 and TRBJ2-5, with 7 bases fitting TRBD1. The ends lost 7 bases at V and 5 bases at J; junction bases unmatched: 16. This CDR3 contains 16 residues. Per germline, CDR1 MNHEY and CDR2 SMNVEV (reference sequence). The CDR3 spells CASKAFLGQKRETQYF. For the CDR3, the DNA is TGTGCCAGCAAAGCTTTCCTGGGACAGAAAAGGGAGACCCAGTACTTC.

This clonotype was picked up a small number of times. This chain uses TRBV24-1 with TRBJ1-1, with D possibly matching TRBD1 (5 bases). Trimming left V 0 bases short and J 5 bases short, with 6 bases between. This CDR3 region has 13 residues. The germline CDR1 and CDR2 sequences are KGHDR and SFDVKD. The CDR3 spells CATSDLPGTEAFF. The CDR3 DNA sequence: TGTGCCACCAGTGATTTGCCAGGGACTGAAGCTTTCTTT.

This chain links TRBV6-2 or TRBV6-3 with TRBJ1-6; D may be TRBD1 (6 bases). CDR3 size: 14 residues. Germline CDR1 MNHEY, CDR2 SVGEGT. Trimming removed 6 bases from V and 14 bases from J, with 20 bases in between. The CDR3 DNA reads TGTGCCAGCAGCCCCGACGGGGGGCAAGTGGCCCTCCACTTT. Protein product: CASSPDGGQVALHF.

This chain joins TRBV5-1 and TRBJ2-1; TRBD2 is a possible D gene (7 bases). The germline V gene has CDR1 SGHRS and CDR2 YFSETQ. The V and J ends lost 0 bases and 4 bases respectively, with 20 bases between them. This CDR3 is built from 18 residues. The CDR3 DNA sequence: TGCGCCAGCAGCTTGGCCTCCACGGGGGCGGGGGTTTACAATGAGCAGTTCTTC. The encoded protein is CASSLASTGAGVYNEQFF.

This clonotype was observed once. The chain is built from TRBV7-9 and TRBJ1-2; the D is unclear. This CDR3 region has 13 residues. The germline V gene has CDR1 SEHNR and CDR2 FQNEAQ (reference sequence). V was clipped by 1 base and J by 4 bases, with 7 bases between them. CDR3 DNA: TGTGCCAGCAGCTTAGTCGGCGGCTATGGCTACACCTTC. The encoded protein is CASSLVGGYGYTF. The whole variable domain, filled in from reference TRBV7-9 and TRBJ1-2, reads DTGVSQNPRHKITKRGQNVTFRCDPISEHNRLYWYRQTLGQGPEFLTYFQNEAQLEKSRLLSDRFSAERPKGSFSTLEIQRTEQGDSAMYLCASSLVGGYGYTFGSGTRLTVV.

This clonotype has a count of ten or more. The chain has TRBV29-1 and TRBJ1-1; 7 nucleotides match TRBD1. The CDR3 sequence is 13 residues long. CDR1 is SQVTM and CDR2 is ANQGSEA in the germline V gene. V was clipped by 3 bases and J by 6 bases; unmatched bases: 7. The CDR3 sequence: CSVETGSLSEAFF. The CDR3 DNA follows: TGCAGCGTTGAGACAGGGTCACTTTCTGAAGCTTTCTTT.

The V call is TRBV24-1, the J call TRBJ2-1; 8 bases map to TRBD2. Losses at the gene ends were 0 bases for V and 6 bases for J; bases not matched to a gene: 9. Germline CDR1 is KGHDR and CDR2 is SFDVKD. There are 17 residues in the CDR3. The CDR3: CATSDLGEAGDPNEQFF. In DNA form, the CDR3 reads TGTGCCACCAGTGATTTGGGTGAAGCGGGGGATCCCAATGAGCAGTTCTTC.

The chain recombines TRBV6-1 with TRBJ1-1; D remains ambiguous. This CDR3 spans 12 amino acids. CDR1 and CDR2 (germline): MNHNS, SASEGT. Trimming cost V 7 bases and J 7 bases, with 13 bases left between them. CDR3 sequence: CASTSLADEAFF. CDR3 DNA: TGTGCCAGCACCTCCCTTGCGGATGAAGCTTTCTTT.

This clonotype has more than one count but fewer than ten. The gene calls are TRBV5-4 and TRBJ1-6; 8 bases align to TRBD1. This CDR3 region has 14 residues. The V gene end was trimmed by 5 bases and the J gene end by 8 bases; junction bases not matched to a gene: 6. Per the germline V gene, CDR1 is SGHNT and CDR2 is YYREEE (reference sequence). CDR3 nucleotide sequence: TGTGCCAGCAGTTTTGAGACAGGGGATTCACCCCTCCACTTT. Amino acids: CASSFETGDSPLHF.

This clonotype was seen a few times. CDR3 protein: CASSQWDAGNTIYF. The CDR3, as DNA: TGTGCCAGCAGCCAATGGGACGCTGGAAACACCATATATTTT. V is TRBV7-6 and J is TRBJ1-3, with D perhaps matching TRBD1 (5 bases). Trimming took off 5 bases at V and 2 bases at J, with 10 bases between the two ends. The CDR3 loop spans 14 amino acids. The germline V gene has CDR1 SGHVS and CDR2 FNYEAQ.